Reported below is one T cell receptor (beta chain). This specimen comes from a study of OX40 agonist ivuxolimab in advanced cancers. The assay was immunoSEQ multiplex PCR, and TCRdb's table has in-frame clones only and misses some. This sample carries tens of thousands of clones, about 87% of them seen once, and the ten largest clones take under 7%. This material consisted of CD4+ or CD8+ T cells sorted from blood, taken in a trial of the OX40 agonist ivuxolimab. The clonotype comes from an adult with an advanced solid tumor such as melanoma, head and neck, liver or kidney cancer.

The CDR3 protein is CASSVFGGGSNTGELFF. CDR3 nucleotides: TGTGCCAGCAGCGTTTTCGGCGGGGGATCGAACACCGGGGAGCTGTTTTTT. This chain links TRBV9 with TRBJ2-2, with 7 bases identical to TRBD2. The length of the CDR3 is 17 residues. Trimming cost V 2 bases and J 0 bases; bases outside gene matches: 7. From germline, CDR1 is SGDLS and CDR2 YYNGEE.